This entry lists 20 T cell receptor beta chains sequenced from one sample in a study of blood T cell repertoires in COVID-19. TCRdb keeps only in-frame clones here, not all; method: immunoSEQ multiplex PCR. The sample holds 330,000 or so clones, about 92% seen once. Sequenced input: PBMCs or T cells enriched from blood (not recorded which). The receptors stem from a woman aged 25 to 39 who had recovered from COVID-19.

The chain couples TRBV7-2 to TRBJ2-1; 9 nucleotides agree with TRBD2. The J segment lost 3 bases and the V segment lost 0 bases, leaving 3 bases of the junction unmatched. The CDR3 contains 16 residues. Germline V gene lookup returns CDR1 SGHTA and CDR2 FQGNSA. The CDR3 loop reads CASSLALAGNYNEQFF. CDR3 nucleotides: TGTGCCAGCAGCTTAGCGCTAGCGGGGAACTACAATGAGCAGTTCTTC.

This chain uses TRBV19 with TRBJ2-5; 11 bases align to TRBD2. The CDR3 extends over 15 amino acids. The germline V gene encodes CDR1 LNHDA and CDR2 SQIVND (reference sequence). The ends lost 3 bases at V and 2 bases at J; junction bases unmatched: 2. CDR3 sequence: CASSISGGAQETQYF. CDR3 sequence (DNA): TGTGCCAGTAGTATTAGCGGGGGGGCGCAAGAGACCCAGTACTTC. The full variable domain, completed using reference TRBV19 and TRBJ2-5, is DGGITQSPKYLFRKEGQNVTLSCEQNLNHDAMYWYRQDPGQGLRLIYYSQIVNDFQKGDIAEGYSVSREKKESFPLTVTSAQKNPTAFYLCASSISGGAQETQYFGPGTRLLVL.

This chain joins TRBV11-2 and TRBJ1-2; D is possibly TRBD1 (6 bases). Germline V gene lookup returns CDR1 SGHAT and CDR2 FQNNGV. CDR3 length equals 15 residues. V lost 3 bases, J lost 7 bases, and 18 bases lay in between. The CDR3 nucleotides read TGTGCCAGCAGCTTTGACAGGAGTCGGGGTGGTGGCTACACCTTC. Translating it yields CASSFDRSRGGGYTF.

The V gene is TRBV11-2, the J gene TRBJ1-2; D call uncertain. The germline gives CDR1 SGHAT, CDR2 FQNNGV. The CDR3 spans 13 residues. With 5 bases removed from V and 5 bases from J, the gap between germline ends came to 12 bases. The CDR3 sequence: CASSQAYLYGYTF. CDR3 nucleotides: TGTGCCAGCAGCCAGGCCTACTTGTATGGCTACACCTTC.

The gene calls are TRBV7-2 and TRBJ2-7; 11 nucleotides agree with TRBD2. The CDR3 length is 15 residues. CDR1 SGHTA and CDR2 FQGNSA come from the germline V gene. Trimming cost V 2 bases and J 6 bases; bases outside gene matches: 6. DNA for the CDR3: TGTGCCAGCAGCTTATTAGCGGGAGGGTTCGGCGAGCAGTACTTC. It codes for CASSLLAGGFGEQYF.

The rearrangement links TRBV6-5 to TRBJ2-4; weak D call: TRBD2 (5 bases). V lost 6 bases, J lost 5 bases, and 17 bases lay in between. The CDR3 length is 15 residues. The germline CDR1 and CDR2 sequences are MNHEY and SVGAGI. For the CDR3, the DNA is TGTGCCAGCAGGCACCGGCCGGGATGGGAAAACATTCAGTACTTC. Translating it yields CASRHRPGWENIQYF.

Only a few counts were recorded for this clone. The chain links TRBV27 to TRBJ2-2, with 8 bases aligning to TRBD2. The CDR3 totals 15 residues. From germline, CDR1 is MNHEY and CDR2 SMNVEV (reference sequence). The V gene end was trimmed by 6 bases and the J gene end by 6 bases; junction bases not matched to a gene: 9. The CDR3 loop reads CASSFLAGGSGELFF. Written as DNA, the CDR3 is TGTGCCAGCAGCTTTCTCGCGGGAGGTTCCGGGGAGCTGTTTTTT.

The genes are TRBV6-4 and TRBJ1-2, with D unresolved. Germline V gene data show CDR1 as MRHNA and CDR2 as SNTAGT. Trimming removed 4 bases from V and 8 bases from J, with 17 bases in between. The CDR3 runs 14 residues. The CDR3 here is CASSARVGEGGYTF. In DNA form, the CDR3 reads TGTGCCAGCAGTGCCCGAGTTGGGGAGGGAGGCTACACCTTC.

The CDR3 nucleotides are TGTGCCAGCAGCTTAGTCTTCGTCAAAAACATTCAGTACTTC. This codes for CASSLVFVKNIQYF. The genes are TRBV11-2 and TRBJ2-4; D uncertain. The CDR3 length is 14 residues. CDR1 SGHAT and CDR2 FQNNGV come from the germline V gene. Trimming took 1 base from V and 3 from J, leaving 7 bases between them.

The chain joins TRBV7-2 to TRBJ2-5, with TRBD2 as a possible D gene (5 bases). V lost 1 base and J 7 bases, leaving 16 bases between the germline ends. Looked up from germline, CDR1 is SGHTA and CDR2 is FQGNSA. This CDR3 is built from 15 residues. The CDR3 region is CASSLDSRAAGTQYF. CDR3 sequence (DNA): TGTGCCAGCAGCTTAGATTCCCGGGCCGCGGGGACCCAGTACTTC.

The chain employs TRBV28 and TRBJ1-4; no firm D call. The germline V gene encodes CDR1 MDHEN and CDR2 SYDVKM. This CDR3 contains 16 residues. V lost 2 bases and J lost 3, with 13 bases in between. DNA of the CDR3: TGTGCCAGCAGTTTAAGTATCGGGGAATCTAATGAAAAACTGTTTTTT. Protein: CASSLSIGESNEKLFF.

This chain joins TRBV4-2 and TRBJ2-7; 10 nucleotides align to TRBD2. Germline trimming cut 2 bases from V and 0 bases from J; bases unmatched to any gene: 7. CDR1 LGHNA and CDR2 YNFKEQ come from the germline V gene. The CDR3 loop spans 17 amino acids. The CDR3 DNA sequence: TGTGCCAGCAGCCAAACCACTAGCGGGACGAGCTCCTACGAGCAGTACTTC. Translated, it gives CASSQTTSGTSSYEQYF.

V is TRBV19 and J is TRBJ1-6, with D possibly matching TRBD1 (6 bases). CDR1 and CDR2 from the germline V gene are LNHDA and SQIVND (reference sequence). Trimming left V 3 bases short and J 9 bases short, with 15 bases between. The CDR3 is 15 residues long. The CDR3, as DNA: TGTGCCAGTAGTATCGGGGGAGGGGGTATTTCACCCCTCCACTTT. Its translation: CASSIGGGGISPLHF.

The chain carries TRBV7-8 and TRBJ1-6; possible D gene TRBD1, 5 bases. V lost 5 bases and J lost 7, with 15 bases in between. CDR1 is SGHVS, CDR2 FQNEAQ, per germline. The length of the CDR3 is 15 residues. The CDR3 region has the DNA TGTGCCAGCAGCCCGGCGGCAGGGAAGAATTCACCCCTCCACTTT. This gives the protein CASSPAAGKNSPLHF.

This clone occurred once. The sample carries other DNA sequences with the same CDR3. V is TRBV7-9 and J is TRBJ2-7; D gene uncertain. Germline V gene sequence: CDR1 SEHNR, CDR2 FQNEAQ (reference sequence). The CDR3 totals 11 residues. Trimming removed 5 bases from V and 2 bases from J, with 4 bases in between. CDR3: CASSLTYEQYF. DNA of the CDR3: TGTGCCAGCAGCCTTACCTACGAGCAGTACTTC.

This clone came up a few times. This chain uses TRBV6-5 with TRBJ2-2; 7 bases map to TRBD2. The junction had 3 bases not matched to a gene; V was cut back by 0 bases and J by 5 bases. This CDR3 is 15 amino acids long. Looked up from germline, CDR1 is MNHEY and CDR2 is SVGAGI. For the CDR3, the DNA is TGTGCCAGCAGTTACTCACTAGCGCCTACCGGGGAGCTGTTTTTT. It codes for CASSYSLAPTGELFF.

The genes are TRBV4-3 and TRBJ2-3; D is uncertain. The CDR3 has 15 amino acids. Germline V gene lookup returns CDR1 LGHNA and CDR2 YSLEER. The V gene lost 1 base and the J gene lost 0 bases, with 8 bases spanning the gap. CDR3 loop: CASSQGSISTDTQYF. In DNA, the CDR3 is TGCGCCAGCAGCCAAGGGTCTATTAGCACAGATACGCAGTATTTT.

This chain links TRBV7-9 with TRBJ1-3, with D possibly being TRBD1 (5 bases). Germline V gene sequence: CDR1 SEHNR, CDR2 FQNEAQ (reference sequence). CDR3 size: 18 residues. V lost 5 bases and J 0 bases, leaving 20 bases between the germline ends. The CDR3 DNA reads TGTGCCAGCAGCCAGGGACTCTCGAAACCTCACTCTGGAAACACCATATATTTT. Residues: CASSQGLSKPHSGNTIYF.

The CDR3 is CASSPSGVGEQFF. In nucleotides, the CDR3 is TGTGCCAGCAGCCCTAGCGGGGTGGGTGAGCAGTTCTTC. This rearrangement joins TRBV3-1 (or the pseudogene TRBV3-2) to TRBJ2-1, with 9 bases lining up with TRBD2. Germline lookup yields CDR1 LGHDT and CDR2 YNNKEL (reference sequence). The CDR3 consists of 13 residues. Trimming removed 4 bases from V and 9 bases from J; junction bases left unmatched: 4.

This clone was picked up a small number of times. The gene calls are TRBV7-9 and TRBJ1-5; TRBD1 matches 9 bases. In germline, CDR1 is SEHNR, CDR2 FQNEAQ (reference sequence). V lost 1 base, J lost 7 bases, and 8 bases stayed unmatched. The CDR3 is 16 residues long. CDR3 bases: TGTGCCAGCAGCTTAGGGCCGGACAGGGGATACCAGCCCCAGCATTTT. Translating gives CASSLGPDRGYQPQHF.